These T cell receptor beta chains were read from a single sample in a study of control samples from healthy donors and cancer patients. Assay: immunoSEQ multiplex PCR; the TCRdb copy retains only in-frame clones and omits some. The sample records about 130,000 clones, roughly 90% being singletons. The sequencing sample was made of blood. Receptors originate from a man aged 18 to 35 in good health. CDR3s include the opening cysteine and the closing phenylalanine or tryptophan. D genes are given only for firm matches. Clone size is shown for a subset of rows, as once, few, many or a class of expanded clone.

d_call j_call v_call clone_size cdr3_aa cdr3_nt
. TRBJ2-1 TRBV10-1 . CASSESGRYNEQFF TGCGCCAGCAGTGAGTCGGGCAGGTACAATGAGCAGTTCTTC
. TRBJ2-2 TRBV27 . CASSPKPVDKGSSSRVDTGELFF TGTGCCAGCAGTCCGAAGCCCGTTGACAAGGGAAGCTCCTCCAGGGTGGACACCGGGGAGCTGTTTTTT
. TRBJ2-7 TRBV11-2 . CASSRHYEQYF TGTGCCAGCAGCCGACACTACGAGCAGTACTTC
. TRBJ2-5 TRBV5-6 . CASSLDETQYF TGTGCCAGCAGCTTGGATGAGACCCAGTACTTC
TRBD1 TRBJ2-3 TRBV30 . CAWSGQGSRYF TGTGCCTGGTCGGGACAGGGAAGTCGATATTTT
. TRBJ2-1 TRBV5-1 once CASSLSPGNEQFF TGCGCCAGCAGCTTGTCCCCGGGTAATGAGCAGTTCTTC
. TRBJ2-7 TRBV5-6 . CASSFRALSYEQYF TGTGCCAGCAGCTTCCGGGCTTTATCCTACGAGCAGTACTTC
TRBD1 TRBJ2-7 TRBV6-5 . CAATRRDRGYEQYF TGTGCCGCCACCAGGAGGGACAGGGGCTACGAGCAGTACTTC
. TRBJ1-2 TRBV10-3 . CAIQDPDSYGYTF TGTGCCATCCAGGACCCCGACTCCTATGGCTACACCTTC
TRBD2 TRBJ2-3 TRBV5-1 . CASKAGGARDTQYF TGCGCCAGCAAAGCGGGAGGGGCCAGGGATACGCAGTATTTT
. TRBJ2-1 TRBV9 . CASSPQGTYNEQFF TGTGCCAGCAGCCCCCAGGGGACTTACAATGAGCAGTTCTTC
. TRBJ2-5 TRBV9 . CASSVEASGGTQYF TGTGCCAGCAGCGTAGAGGCATCGGGCGGGACCCAGTACTTC
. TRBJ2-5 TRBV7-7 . CASSLGFQGRQETQYF TGTGCTAGCAGCTTAGGCTTCCAGGGGCGGCAAGAGACCCAGTACTTC
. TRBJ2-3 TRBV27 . CASSSALLGVQPTDTQYF TGTGCCAGCAGCTCCGCCCTATTAGGGGTCCAGCCAACAGATACGCAGTATTTT
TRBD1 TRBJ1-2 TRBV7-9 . CASSLVEPGQGRNGYTF TGTGCCAGCAGCTTAGTGGAACCGGGACAGGGTAGGAATGGCTACACCTTC